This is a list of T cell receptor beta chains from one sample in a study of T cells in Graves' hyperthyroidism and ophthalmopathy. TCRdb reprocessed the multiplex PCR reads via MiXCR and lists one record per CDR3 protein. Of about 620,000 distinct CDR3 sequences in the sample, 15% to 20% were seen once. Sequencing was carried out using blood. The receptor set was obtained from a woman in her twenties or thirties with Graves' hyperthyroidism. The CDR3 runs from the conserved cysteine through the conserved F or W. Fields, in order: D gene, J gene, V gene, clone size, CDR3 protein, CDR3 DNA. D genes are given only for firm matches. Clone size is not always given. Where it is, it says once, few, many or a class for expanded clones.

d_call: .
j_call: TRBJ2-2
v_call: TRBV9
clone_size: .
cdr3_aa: CASSVGEGELFF
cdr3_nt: TGTGCCAGCAGCGTAGGAGAGGGGGAGCTGTTTTTT

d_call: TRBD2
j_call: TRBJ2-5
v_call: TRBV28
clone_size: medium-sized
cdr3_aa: CASSLLAGEFQETQYF
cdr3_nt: TGTGCCAGCAGTTTACTAGCGGGAGAGTTCCAAGAGACCCAGTACTTC

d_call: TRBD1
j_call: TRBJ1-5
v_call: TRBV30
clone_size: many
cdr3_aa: CAWSSGQGVVQPQHF
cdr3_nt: TGTGCCTGGAGTTCGGGACAGGGGGTAGTACAGCCCCAGCATTTT

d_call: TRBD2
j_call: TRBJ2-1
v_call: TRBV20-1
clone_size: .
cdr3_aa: CSARDGGRTYNERFF
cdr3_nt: TGCAGTGCTAGAGACGGCGGGAGGACATACAATGAGCGGTTCTTC

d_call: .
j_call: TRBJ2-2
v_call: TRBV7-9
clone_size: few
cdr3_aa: CASSPTRGQMNTGELFF
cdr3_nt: TGTGCCAGCAGCCCAACCCGCGGACAGATGAACACCGGGGAGCTGTTTTTT

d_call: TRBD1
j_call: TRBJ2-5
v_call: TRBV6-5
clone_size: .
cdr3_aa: CASSYSATGSETQYF
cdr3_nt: TGTGCCAGCAGTTACTCCGCGACAGGGTCGGAGACCCAGTACTTC

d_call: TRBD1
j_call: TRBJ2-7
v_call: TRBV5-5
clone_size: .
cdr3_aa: CASSRYSGTGVNEQYF
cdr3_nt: TGTGCCAGCAGCCGGTATTCCGGGACAGGGGTTAACGAGCAGTACTTC

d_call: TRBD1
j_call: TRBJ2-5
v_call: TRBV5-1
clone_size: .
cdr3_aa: CASSYDPGTAQETQYF
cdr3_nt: TGCGCCAGCAGCTATGACCCCGGGACAGCCCAAGAGACCCAGTACTTC

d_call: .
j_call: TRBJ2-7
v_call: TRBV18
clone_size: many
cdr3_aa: CASSPTGAGSYEQYF
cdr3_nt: TGTGCCAGCTCACCAACGGGGGCAGGGAGCTACGAGCAGTACTTC

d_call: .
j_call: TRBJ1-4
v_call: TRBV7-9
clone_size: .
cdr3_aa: CASSLSGVTNEKLFF
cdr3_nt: TGTGCCAGCAGCTTAAGCGGGGTCACTAATGAAAAACTGTTTTTT

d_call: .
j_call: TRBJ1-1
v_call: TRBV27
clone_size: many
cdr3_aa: CASSLWAGFRATEAFF
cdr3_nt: TGTGCCAGCAGTTTATGGGCAGGGTTCAGGGCGACTGAAGCTTTCTTT

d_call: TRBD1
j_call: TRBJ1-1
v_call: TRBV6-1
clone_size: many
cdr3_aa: CASSHRRQGPSMNTEAFF
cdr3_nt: TGTGCCAGCAGCCACCGGAGACAGGGCCCCTCGATGAACACTGAAGCTTTCTTT

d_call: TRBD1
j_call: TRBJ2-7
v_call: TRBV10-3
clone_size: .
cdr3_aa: CAIQGQGDEQYF
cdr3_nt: TGTGCAATCCAAGGACAGGGGGACGAGCAGTACTTC

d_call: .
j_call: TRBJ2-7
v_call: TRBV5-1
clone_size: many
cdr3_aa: CASSWATGTYEQYF
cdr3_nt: TGCGCCAGCAGCTGGGCAACCGGGACCTACGAGCAGTACTTC

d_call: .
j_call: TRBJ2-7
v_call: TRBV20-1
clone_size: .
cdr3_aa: CSARILQSGDEQYF
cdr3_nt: TGCAGTGCTAGAATTCTCCAATCCGGGGACGAGCAGTACTTC

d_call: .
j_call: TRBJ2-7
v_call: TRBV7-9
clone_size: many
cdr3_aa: CASSSGRGQGYEQYF
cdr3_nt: TGTGCCAGCAGCTCCGGCAGGGGCCAAGGGTACGAGCAGTACTTC

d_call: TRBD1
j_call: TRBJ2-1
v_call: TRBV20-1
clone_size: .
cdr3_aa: CSARAGTGDNEQFF
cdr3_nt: TGCAGTGCTAGGGCCGGGACAGGGGACAATGAGCAGTTCTTC

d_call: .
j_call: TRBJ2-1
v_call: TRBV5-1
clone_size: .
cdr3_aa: CASSLGSGALGVEQFF
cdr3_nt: TGCGCCAGCAGCTTGGGGTCGGGAGCCCTAGGGGTTGAGCAGTTCTTC

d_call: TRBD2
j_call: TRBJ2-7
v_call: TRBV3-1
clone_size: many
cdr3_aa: CATTSGRDEQYF
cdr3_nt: TGTGCCACTACTAGCGGGAGAGACGAGCAGTACTTC

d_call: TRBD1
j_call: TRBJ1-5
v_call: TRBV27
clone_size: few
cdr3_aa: CASTRPGTGIPAIHQPQHF
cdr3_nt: TGTGCCAGCACCCGTCCCGGGACAGGGATTCCGGCTATTCATCAGCCCCAGCATTTT

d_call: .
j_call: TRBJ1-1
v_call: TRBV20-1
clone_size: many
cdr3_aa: CSADRQTNVAEAFF
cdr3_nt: TGCAGTGCTGATAGACAGACGAACGTCGCTGAAGCTTTCTTT

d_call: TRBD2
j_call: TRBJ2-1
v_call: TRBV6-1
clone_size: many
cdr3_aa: CASSSGTNEQFF
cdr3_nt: TGTGCCAGCAGTAGCGGGACCAATGAGCAGTTCTTC

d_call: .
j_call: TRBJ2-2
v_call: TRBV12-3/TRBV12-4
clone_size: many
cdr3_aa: CASSLQGDTGELFF
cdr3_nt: TGTGCCAGCAGTCTCCAAGGGGACACCGGGGAGCTGTTTTTT

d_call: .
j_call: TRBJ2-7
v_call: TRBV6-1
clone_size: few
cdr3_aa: CASSRVAAYEQYF
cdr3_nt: TGTGCCAGCAGTCGGGTAGCGGCCTACGAGCAGTACTTC

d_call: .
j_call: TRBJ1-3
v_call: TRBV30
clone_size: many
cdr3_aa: CAWGSGGNTIYF
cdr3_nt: TGTGCCTGGGGCAGCGGAGGAAACACCATATATTTT

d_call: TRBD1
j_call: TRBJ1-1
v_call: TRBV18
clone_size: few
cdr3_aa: CASSETGAALRGGEAFF
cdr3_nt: TGTGCCAGCTCAGAGACAGGGGCCGCTCTTCGAGGGGGTGAAGCTTTCTTT

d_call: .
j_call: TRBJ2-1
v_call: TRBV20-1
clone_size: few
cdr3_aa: CSASWGARGYNEQFF
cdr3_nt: TGCAGTGCTAGTTGGGGGGCCAGGGGGTACAATGAGCAGTTCTTC

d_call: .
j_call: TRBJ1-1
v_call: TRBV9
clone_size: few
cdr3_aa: CASSSDGHEAFF
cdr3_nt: TGTGCCAGCAGCTCGGACGGGCATGAAGCTTTCTTT

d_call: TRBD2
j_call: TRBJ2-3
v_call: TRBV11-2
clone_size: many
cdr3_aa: CASSPVPLAGPTDTQYF
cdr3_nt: TGTGCCAGCAGCCCTGTTCCCCTAGCGGGCCCCACAGATACGCAGTATTTT

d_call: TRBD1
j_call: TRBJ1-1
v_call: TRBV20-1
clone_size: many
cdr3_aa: CSAWTGTVNTEAFF
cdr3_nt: TGCAGTGCTTGGACAGGGACGGTGAACACTGAAGCTTTCTTT

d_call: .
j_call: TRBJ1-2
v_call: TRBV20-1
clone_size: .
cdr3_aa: CSASGTWGLRGYTF
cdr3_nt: TGCAGTGCTAGCGGGACATGGGGGTTGCGTGGCTACACCTTC

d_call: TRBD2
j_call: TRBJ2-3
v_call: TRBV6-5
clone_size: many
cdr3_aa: CASSYSLAGGSDTQYF
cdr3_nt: TGTGCCAGCAGTTACTCGTTAGCGGGAGGCTCAGATACGCAGTATTTT

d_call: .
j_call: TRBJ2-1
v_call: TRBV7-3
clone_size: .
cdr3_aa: CASSLVVGEGNEQFF
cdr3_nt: TGTGCCAGCAGCTTAGTAGTCGGGGAAGGGAATGAGCAGTTCTTC

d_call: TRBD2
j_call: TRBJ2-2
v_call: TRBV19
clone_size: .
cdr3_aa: CASSILLAGAGELFF
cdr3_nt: TGTGCCAGTAGTATTTTGCTAGCGGGAGCCGGGGAGCTGTTTTTT

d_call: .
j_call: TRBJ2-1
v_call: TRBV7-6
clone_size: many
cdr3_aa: CASRGGSGNEQFF
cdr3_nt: TGTGCCAGCAGGGGGGGTTCAGGGAATGAGCAGTTCTTC